These 2 T cell receptor beta chains were sequenced from one sample in a study of T cell responses to AZD1222 COVID-19 vaccine. The repertoire was sequenced with immunoSEQ multiplex PCR; TCRdb's copy has only in-frame clones and lacks some. Seen here are some 47,000 clones, 75% to 85% observed once, and the top ten hold roughly half. The specimen comprised peripheral blood, sampled on day 0 of AZD1222 vaccination. All receptors derive from an adult in good health.

The V gene is TRBV6-6, the J gene TRBJ1-4; maybe TRBD1 (5 bases). The germline V gene encodes CDR1 MNHNY and CDR2 SVGAGI (reference sequence). Deletions cut 6 bases from V and 0 bases from J, with 14 bases between. CDR3 length: 16 residues. Here the CDR3 reads CASSLRQPATNEKLFF. The CDR3 DNA sequence: TGTGCCAGCAGCCTCCGACAGCCTGCAACTAATGAAAAACTGTTTTTT.

V and J are TRBV7-2 and TRBJ2-1, with D tentatively TRBD1 or TRBD2 (5 bases each). Trimming took off 2 bases at V and 6 bases at J, with 11 bases between the two ends. Germline lookup yields CDR1 SGHTA and CDR2 FQGNSA. The CDR3 runs 14 residues. The CDR3 loop is CASSLKFGGNEQFF. CDR3 DNA: TGTGCCAGCAGCTTAAAATTTGGGGGCAATGAGCAGTTCTTC.